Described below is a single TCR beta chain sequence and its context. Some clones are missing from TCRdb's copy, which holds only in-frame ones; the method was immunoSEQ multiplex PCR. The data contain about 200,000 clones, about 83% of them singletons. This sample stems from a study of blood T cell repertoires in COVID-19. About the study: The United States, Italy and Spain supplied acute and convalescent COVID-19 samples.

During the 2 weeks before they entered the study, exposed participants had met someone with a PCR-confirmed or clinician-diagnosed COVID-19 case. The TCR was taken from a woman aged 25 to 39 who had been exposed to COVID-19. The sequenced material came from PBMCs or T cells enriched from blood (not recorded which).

CDR3 sequence: CASSLQRGYVGLAGGQDTQYF. The CDR3 DNA reads as TGTGCCAGCAGCCTCCAAAGGGGTTATGTGGGACTAGCGGGGGGCCAAGATACGCAGTATTTT. The rearrangement joins TRBV3-1 (or the pseudogene TRBV3-2) to TRBJ2-3, with TRBD2 identical over 15 bases. Trimming at V came to 4 bases and at J to 5 bases, leaving 19 bases not matched to a gene. The CDR3 has 21 amino acids. CDR1 is LGHDT and CDR2 is YNNKEL in the germline V gene (reference sequence).